The clone carrying this TCR beta chain was observed a single time. Original processing methods: Reference gene primer amplification gave nucleated cell count estimates. TCRdb keeps only in-frame clones here, not all; method: immunoSEQ multiplex PCR. The DNA gave D and trimming, while V, J and clone size come from that table. Of more than 95,000 clones listed, about nine tenths are singletons. These data come from a study of blood T cell repertoires in COVID-19. Looking at the study overall: Donors in the United States, Italy and Spain gave samples during acute or convalescent COVID-19. The cDNA or gDNA used as material had been derived from T cells, B-cell-depleted T cells, or PBMCs.

Germline CDR1 reads SGHNT; CDR2 reads YYREEE (reference sequence). The CDR3 consists of 16 residues. V lost 0 bases, J lost 10 bases, and 21 bases lay in between. This chain links TRBV5-4 with TRBJ2-3; D is perhaps TRBD2 (5 bases). The sequence was obtained from a middle-aged man with acute or convalescent COVID-19. The sample was peripheral blood. The CDR3 DNA follows: TGTGCCAGCAGCTTGGGCGGGCCTGTTGCATCGAGGGCGCAGTATTTT. Translated: CASSLGGPVASRAQYF.